What follows are 12 T cell receptor beta chains derived from one specimen sequenced in a study of persistence of HIV-infected CD4 T cells. No antigen has been identified for these receptors. Sequencing used immunoSEQ version 4 in survey mode. Using immunoSEQ multiplex PCR, the repertoire was profiled, and TCRdb retains in-frame clones only, with some absent. Here the sample spans some 28,000 clones, roughly four fifths being singletons. Stimulation used 10 ug/mL lysate from CMV-infected fibroblasts. Memory cells lacking CD40L and CD69 with high CD45RO were sorted. The starting material was CD4+ T cells sorted from PBMCs after approximately 20-hour stimulation, obtained from a patient who received antiretroviral therapy. These receptor sequences come from an adult man with HIV who was CMV-seropositive.

V and J are TRBV11-2 and TRBJ1-1; tentative D call: TRBD1 (5 bases). The CDR3 length is 13 residues. V lost 5 bases to trimming and J lost 1 base, with 8 bases between them. CDR1 is SGHAT, CDR2 FQNNGV, per germline. The CDR3: CASSLGENTEAFF. The CDR3 DNA is TGTGCCAGCAGCCTGGGGGAGAACACTGAAGCTTTCTTT.

This chain links TRBV6-6 with TRBJ1-4; D uncertain. V dropped 7 bases and J dropped 13 bases, with 16 bases sitting between them. This CDR3 spans 12 amino acids. Germline V lookup: CDR1 MNHNY, CDR2 SVGAGI (reference sequence). The CDR3: CASMGRPGRLFF. CDR3 nucleotides: TGTGCCAGCATGGGAAGGCCGGGCCGACTGTTTTTT.

This clone has only one observation. This chain joins TRBV28 and TRBJ2-7, with TRBD2 matching over 7 bases. This CDR3 contains 17 residues. CDR1 is MDHEN and CDR2 is SYDVKM in the germline V gene. V shed 2 bases, J shed 0 bases, and the junction held 10 bases outside the gene matches. CDR3 in amino acids: CASSLPGGGTASYEQYF. The CDR3, as DNA: TGTGCCAGCAGTTTACCGGGGGGAGGGACCGCCTCCTACGAGCAGTACTTC.

This chain joins TRBV5-1 and TRBJ1-6; 8 bases are a match to TRBD1. J lost 5 bases, V lost 4 bases, and 5 bases had no gene match. Per germline, CDR1 SGHRS and CDR2 YFSETQ. The CDR3 contains 15 residues. For the CDR3, the DNA is TGCGCCAGCAGCCAGACGACAGGGGATAATTCACCCCTCCACTTT. As protein: CASSQTTGDNSPLHF.

The chain recombines TRBV2 with TRBJ1-6; no firm D call. This CDR3 is built from 14 residues. Deletions cut 6 bases from V and 7 bases from J, with 13 bases between. The V gene's germline CDR1 is SNHLY and CDR2 FYNNEI. CDR3 sequence: CASRVTVVNSPLHF. In nucleotides, the CDR3 is TGTGCCAGCAGGGTTACAGTGGTCAATTCACCCCTCCACTTT.

The J gene is TRBJ2-3, the V gene TRBV5-1; 10 bases line up with TRBD2. V dropped 3 bases and J dropped 6; count of bases not matched to a gene: 13. CDR1 is SGHRS, CDR2 YFSETQ, per germline. This CDR3 is built from 17 residues. The CDR3 DNA is TGCGCCAGCAGCTCCCAAAGGGGACTAGCGAAGAGGGATACGCAGTATTTT. Its translation is CASSSQRGLAKRDTQYF.

This clone was seen more than once but under ten times. The rearrangement uses TRBV5-1 and TRBJ2-3, with a weak D call TRBD2 (5 bases). Germline loops: CDR1 SGHRS, CDR2 YFSETQ. V was shortened by 0 bases and J by 4 bases, with 12 bases between the two germline ends. The CDR3 contains 15 residues. The CDR3 sequence is CASSLVGLLADTQYF. Written as DNA, the CDR3 is TGCGCCAGCAGCTTGGTTGGGCTACTAGCAGATACGCAGTATTTT.

V and J are TRBV30 and TRBJ2-6, with 7 bases aligning to TRBD1. Trimming took 2 bases from V and 4 from J; bases not matched to a gene: 8. Per the germline V gene, CDR1 is GTSNPN and CDR2 is SVGIG (reference sequence). The CDR3 totals 16 residues. The CDR3: CAWSPRQGPGANVLTF. The CDR3 DNA reads TGTGCCTGGAGTCCCAGACAGGGACCCGGGGCCAACGTCCTGACTTTC. Looking up the rest from reference TRBV30 and TRBJ2-6 gives the full variable domain: SQTIHQWPATLVQPVGSPLSLECTVEGTSNPNLYWYRQAAGRGLQLLFYSVGIGQISSEVPQNLSASRPQDRQFILSSKKLLLSDSGFYLCAWSPRQGPGANVLTFGAGSRLTVL.

This chain connects TRBV2 to TRBJ2-7, with D hard to call. The CDR3 sequence is 12 residues long. The V gene lost 8 bases and the J gene lost 0 bases, with 8 bases spanning the gap. Germline-derived CDR1 and CDR2 are SNHLY and FYNNEI. The CDR3 protein is CASGPSSYEQYF. CDR3 nucleotide sequence: TGTGCCAGCGGCCCAAGCTCCTACGAGCAGTACTTC.

This clone was seen once. This sequence joins TRBV3-1 (or the pseudogene TRBV3-2) and TRBJ2-7; D remains unclear. The CDR3 contains 13 residues. V lost 4 bases and J lost 6, with 13 bases in between. Germline loops: CDR1 LGHDT, CDR2 YNNKEL (reference sequence). The DNA of the CDR3 is TGTGCCAGCAGCCCCCCCTCCGGGTCCGAGCAGTACTTC. Translation: CASSPPSGSEQYF.

The V gene is TRBV15, the J gene TRBJ2-5; D tentatively reads TRBD1 or TRBD2 (5 bases each). This CDR3 region has 15 residues. In germline, CDR1 is LNHNV, CDR2 YYDKDF (reference sequence). Trimming took off 3 bases at V and 1 base at J, with 12 bases between the two ends. This CDR3 is CATSRGLGGQETQYF. CDR3 DNA: TGTGCCACCAGCAGGGGCCTTGGGGGCCAAGAGACCCAGTACTTC.

This sequence joins TRBV11-2 and TRBJ2-1; TRBD2 matches 13 bases. With 5 bases clipped from V and 0 bases from J, the junction kept 10 bases outside the gene matches. This CDR3 spans 19 amino acids. The germline gives CDR1 SGHAT, CDR2 FQNNGV. CDR3 bases: TGTGCCAGCAGCCGGGAGGGACTAGCGGGGACAAGCTCCTACAATGAGCAGTTCTTC. Its translation: CASSREGLAGTSSYNEQFF. The complete variable domain, with remaining parts taken from reference TRBV11-2 and TRBJ2-1, reads EAGVAQSPRYKIIEKRQSVAFWCNPISGHATLYWYQQILGQGPKLLIQFQNNGVVDDSQLPKDRFSAERLKGVDSTLKIQPAKLEDSAVYLCASSREGLAGTSSYNEQFFGPGTRLTVL.